This entry features one T cell receptor beta chain sequence. These data come from a study of shared clonotypes between healthy human individuals. The CDR3 has 16 amino acids. Germline lookup yields CDR1 MNHEY and CDR2 SVGAGI. With 0 bases removed from V and 1 base from J, the gap between germline ends came to 12 bases. The assay was carried out at the deep level. Each replicate PCR on the sorted subsets used 200 to 250 ng DNA (roughly 32,000 T cell genomes). The assay was immunoSEQ multiplex PCR, and TCRdb's table has in-frame clones only and misses some. The sample carries about 690,000 clones, 90% recorded once. Pooled CD45RO+ cells and CCR7-negative CD45RA+ TemRA cells made up CD8 memory.

V usage is TRBV6-5 and J usage is TRBJ1-1; perhaps TRBD1 as D (6 bases). Sample: memory CD8+ T cells from PBMCs. Subset noted: CD45RO+ cells pooled with CCR7-negative TemRA cells. The sequence came from a man aged 18 to 30 in good health. Some clones in this sample may be carry-over from other donors' samples. In nucleotides, the CDR3 is TGTGCCAGCAGTTACTCAGAGGGGGTGGCGAACACTGAAGCTTTCTTT. Its protein product is CASSYSEGVANTEAFF.